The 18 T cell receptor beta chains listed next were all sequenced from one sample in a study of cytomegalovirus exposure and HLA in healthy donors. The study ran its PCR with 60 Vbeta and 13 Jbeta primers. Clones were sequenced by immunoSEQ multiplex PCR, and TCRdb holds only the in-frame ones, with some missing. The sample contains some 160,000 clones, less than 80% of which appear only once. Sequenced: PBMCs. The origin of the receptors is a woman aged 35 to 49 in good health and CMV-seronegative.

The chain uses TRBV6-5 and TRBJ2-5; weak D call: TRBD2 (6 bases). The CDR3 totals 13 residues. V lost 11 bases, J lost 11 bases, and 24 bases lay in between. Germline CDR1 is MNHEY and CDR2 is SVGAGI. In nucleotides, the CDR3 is TGTGCCGCTGGGGCAGGGTCCCTTCGGGAGCAGTACTTC. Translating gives CAAGAGSLREQYF.

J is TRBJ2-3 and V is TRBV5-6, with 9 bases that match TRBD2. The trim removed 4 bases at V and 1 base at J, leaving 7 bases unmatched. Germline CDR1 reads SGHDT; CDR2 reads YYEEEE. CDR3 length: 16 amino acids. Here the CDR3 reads CASSPLAGGRTDTQYF. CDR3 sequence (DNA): TGTGCCAGCAGCCCCTTGGCGGGAGGGCGCACAGATACGCAGTATTTT. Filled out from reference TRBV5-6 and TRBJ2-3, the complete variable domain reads DAGVTQSPTHLIKTRGQQVTLRCSPKSGHDTVSWYQQALGQGPQFIFQYYEEEERQRGNFPDRFSGHQFPNYSSELNVNALLLGDSALYLCASSPLAGGRTDTQYFGPGTRLTVL.

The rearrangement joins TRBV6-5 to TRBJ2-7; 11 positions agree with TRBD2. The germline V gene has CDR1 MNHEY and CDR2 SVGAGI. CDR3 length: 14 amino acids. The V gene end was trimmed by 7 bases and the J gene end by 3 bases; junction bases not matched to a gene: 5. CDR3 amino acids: CASTLLAGVYEQYF. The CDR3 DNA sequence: TGTGCCAGCACCCTACTAGCGGGGGTCTACGAGCAGTACTTC.

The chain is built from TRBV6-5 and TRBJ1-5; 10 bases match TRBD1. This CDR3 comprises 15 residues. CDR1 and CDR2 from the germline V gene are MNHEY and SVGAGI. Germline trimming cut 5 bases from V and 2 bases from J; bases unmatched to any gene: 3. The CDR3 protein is CASSAGTGGNQPQHF. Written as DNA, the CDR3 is TGTGCCAGCAGTGCCGGGACAGGGGGCAATCAGCCCCAGCATTTT.

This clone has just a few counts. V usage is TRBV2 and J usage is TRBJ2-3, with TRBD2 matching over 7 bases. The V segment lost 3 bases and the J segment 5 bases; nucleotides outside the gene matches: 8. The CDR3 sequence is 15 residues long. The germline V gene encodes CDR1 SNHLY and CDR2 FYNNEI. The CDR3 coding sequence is TGTGCCAGCAGTGATCGCGCGGGAGTTAAAGATACGCAGTATTTT. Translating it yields CASSDRAGVKDTQYF.

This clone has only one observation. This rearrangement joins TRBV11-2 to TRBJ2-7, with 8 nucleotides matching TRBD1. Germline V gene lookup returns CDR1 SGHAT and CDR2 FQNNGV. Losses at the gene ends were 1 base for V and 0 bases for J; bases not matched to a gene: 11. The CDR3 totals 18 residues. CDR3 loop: CASSLAGADRESSYEQYF. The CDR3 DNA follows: TGTGCCAGCAGCTTAGCGGGGGCGGACAGGGAGAGCTCCTACGAGCAGTACTTC.

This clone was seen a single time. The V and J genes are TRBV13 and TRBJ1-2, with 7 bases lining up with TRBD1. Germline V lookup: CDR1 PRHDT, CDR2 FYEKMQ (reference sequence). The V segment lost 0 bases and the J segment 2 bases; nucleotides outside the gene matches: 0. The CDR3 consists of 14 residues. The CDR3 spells CASSLGDRNYGYTF. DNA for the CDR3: TGTGCCAGCAGCTTAGGGGACAGGAACTATGGCTACACCTTC.

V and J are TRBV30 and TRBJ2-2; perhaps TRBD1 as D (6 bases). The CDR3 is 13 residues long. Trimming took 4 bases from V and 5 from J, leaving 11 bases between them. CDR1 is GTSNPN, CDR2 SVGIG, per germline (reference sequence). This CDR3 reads CAWTGHKTGELFF. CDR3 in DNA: TGTGCCTGGACGGGACATAAAACCGGGGAGCTGTTTTTT.

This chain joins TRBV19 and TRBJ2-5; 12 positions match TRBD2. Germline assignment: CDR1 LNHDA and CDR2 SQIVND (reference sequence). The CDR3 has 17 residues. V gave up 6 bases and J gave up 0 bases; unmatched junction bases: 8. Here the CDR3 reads CASSLRLAGGYQETQYF. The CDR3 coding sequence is TGTGCCAGTAGCCTGAGGCTAGCGGGAGGGTACCAAGAGACCCAGTACTTC.

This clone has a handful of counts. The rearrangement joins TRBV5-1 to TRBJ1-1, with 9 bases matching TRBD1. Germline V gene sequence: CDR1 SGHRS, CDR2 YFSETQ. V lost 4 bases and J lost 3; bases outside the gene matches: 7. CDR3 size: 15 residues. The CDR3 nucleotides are TGCGCCAGCAGCCCAGGGACAGGGCGATACACTGAAGCTTTCTTT. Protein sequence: CASSPGTGRYTEAFF.

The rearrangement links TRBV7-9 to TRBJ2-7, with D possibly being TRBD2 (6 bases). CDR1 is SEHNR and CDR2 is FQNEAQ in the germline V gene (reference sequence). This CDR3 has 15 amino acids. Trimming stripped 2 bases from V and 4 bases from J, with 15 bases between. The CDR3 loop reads CASSLLPGELYEQYF. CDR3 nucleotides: TGTGCCAGCAGCTTACTCCCGGGAGAACTTTACGAGCAGTACTTC.

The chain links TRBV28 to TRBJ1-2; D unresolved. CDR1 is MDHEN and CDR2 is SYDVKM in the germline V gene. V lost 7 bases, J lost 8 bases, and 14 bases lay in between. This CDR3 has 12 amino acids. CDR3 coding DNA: TGTGCCAGCACCCTAGGTAGTGAGGGCTACACCTTC. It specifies CASTLGSEGYTF.

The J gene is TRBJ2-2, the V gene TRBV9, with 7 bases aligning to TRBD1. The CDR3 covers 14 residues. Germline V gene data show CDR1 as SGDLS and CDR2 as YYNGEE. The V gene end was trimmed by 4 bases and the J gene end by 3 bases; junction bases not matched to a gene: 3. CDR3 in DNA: TGTGCCAGCAGCCTAACAGGGGACACCGGGGAGCTGTTTTTT. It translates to CASSLTGDTGELFF.

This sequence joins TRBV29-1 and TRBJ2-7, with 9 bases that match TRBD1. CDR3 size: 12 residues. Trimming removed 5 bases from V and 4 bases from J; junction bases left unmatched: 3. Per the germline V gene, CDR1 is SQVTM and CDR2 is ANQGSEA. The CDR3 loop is CSVNRGQYEQYF. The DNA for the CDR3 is TGCAGCGTTAACAGGGGGCAATACGAGCAGTACTTC.

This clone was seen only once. Written as DNA, the CDR3 is TGTGCCAGTAGTCCCTTTGGCGGGACGGGACCCTACGAGCAGTACTTC. It is translated as CASSPFGGTGPYEQYF. This chain links TRBV19 with TRBJ2-7; D is possibly TRBD2 (6 bases). Deletions cut 5 bases from V and 2 bases from J, with 19 bases between. This CDR3 comprises 16 residues. Germline V CDR1 and CDR2: LNHDA, SQIVND (reference sequence). Full variable domain (rest looked up from reference TRBV19 and TRBJ2-7): DGGITQSPKYLFRKEGQNVTLSCEQNLNHDAMYWYRQDPGQGLRLIYYSQIVNDFQKGDIAEGYSVSREKKESFPLTVTSAQKNPTAFYLCASSPFGGTGPYEQYFGPGTRLTVT.

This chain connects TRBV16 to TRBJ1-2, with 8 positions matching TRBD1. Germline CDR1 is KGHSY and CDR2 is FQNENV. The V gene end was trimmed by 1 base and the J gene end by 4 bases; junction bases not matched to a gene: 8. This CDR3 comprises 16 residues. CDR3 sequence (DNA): TGTGCCAGCAGCCAATTCGTCAGGGGGCAGAGCTATGGCTACACCTTC. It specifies CASSQFVRGQSYGYTF.

In DNA form, the CDR3 reads TGTGCCAGCAGTCCGGCGGCGGGAGGCGGGGTGGATACGCAGTATTTT. Residues: CASSPAAGGGVDTQYF. The genes are TRBV7-6 and TRBJ2-3; 8 bases match TRBD2. Germline V lookup: CDR1 SGHVS, CDR2 FNYEAQ. V trimming: 6 bases; J trimming: 6 bases; junction bases outside the gene matches: 14. CDR3 length equals 16 residues.

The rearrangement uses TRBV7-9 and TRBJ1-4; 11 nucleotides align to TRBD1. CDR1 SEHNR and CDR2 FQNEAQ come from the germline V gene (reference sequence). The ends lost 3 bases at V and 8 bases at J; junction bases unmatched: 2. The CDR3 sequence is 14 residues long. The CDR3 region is CASSFRTGGEKLFF. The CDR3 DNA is TGTGCCAGCAGCTTTAGGACAGGGGGCGAAAAACTGTTTTTT.